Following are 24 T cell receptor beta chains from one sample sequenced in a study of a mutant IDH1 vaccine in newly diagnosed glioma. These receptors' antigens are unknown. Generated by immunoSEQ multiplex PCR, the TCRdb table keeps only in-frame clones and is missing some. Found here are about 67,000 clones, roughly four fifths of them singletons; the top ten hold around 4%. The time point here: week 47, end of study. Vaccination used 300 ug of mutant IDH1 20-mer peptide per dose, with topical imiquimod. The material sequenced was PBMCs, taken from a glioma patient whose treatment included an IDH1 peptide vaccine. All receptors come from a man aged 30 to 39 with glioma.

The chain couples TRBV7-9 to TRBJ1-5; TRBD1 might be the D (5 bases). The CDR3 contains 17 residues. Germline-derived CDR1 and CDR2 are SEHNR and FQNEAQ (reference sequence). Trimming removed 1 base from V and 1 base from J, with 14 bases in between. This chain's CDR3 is CASSLVGSRDSNQPQHF. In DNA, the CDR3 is TGTGCCAGCAGCTTAGTGGGGTCGCGGGACAGCAATCAGCCCCAGCATTTT.

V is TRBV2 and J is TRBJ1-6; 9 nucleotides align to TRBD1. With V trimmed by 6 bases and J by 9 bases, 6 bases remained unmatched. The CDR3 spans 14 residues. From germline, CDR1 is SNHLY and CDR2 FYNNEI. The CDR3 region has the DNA TGTGCCAGCAGCCACGGGACAGGGTTTTCACCCCTCCACTTT. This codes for CASSHGTGFSPLHF.

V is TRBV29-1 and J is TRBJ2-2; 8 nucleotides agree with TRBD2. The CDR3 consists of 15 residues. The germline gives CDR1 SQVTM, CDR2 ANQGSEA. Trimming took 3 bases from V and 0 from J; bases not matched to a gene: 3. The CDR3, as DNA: TGCAGCGTTGACCGGGGGGGCGCGAACACCGGGGAGCTGTTTTTT. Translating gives CSVDRGGANTGELFF.

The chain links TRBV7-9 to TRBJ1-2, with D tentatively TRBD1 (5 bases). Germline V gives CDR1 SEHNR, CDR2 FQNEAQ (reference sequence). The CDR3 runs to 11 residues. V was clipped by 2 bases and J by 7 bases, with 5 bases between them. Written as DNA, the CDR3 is TGTGCCAGCAGCTTAAGGGGTGGCTACACCTTC. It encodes CASSLRGGYTF. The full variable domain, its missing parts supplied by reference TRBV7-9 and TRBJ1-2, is DTGVSQNPRHKITKRGQNVTFRCDPISEHNRLYWYRQTLGQGPEFLTYFQNEAQLEKSRLLSDRFSAERPKGSFSTLEIQRTEQGDSAMYLCASSLRGGYTFGSGTRLTVV.

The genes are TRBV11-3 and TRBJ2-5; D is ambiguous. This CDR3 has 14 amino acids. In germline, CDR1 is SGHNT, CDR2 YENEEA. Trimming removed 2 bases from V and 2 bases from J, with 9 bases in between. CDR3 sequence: CASSLTAGQETQYF. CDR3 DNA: TGTGCCAGCAGCTTAACGGCTGGGCAAGAGACCCAGTACTTC.

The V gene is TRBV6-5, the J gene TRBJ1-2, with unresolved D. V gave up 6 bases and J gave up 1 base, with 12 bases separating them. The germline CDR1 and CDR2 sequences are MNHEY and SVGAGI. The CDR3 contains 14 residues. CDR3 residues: CASSSPRDNYGYTF. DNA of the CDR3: TGTGCCAGCAGCTCCCCCCGGGATAACTATGGCTACACCTTC.

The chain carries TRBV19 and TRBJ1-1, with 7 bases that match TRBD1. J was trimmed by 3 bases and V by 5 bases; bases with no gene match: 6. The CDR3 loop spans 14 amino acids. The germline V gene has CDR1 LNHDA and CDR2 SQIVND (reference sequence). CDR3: CASSPRTGDTEAFF. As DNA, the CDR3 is TGTGCCAGTAGTCCCCGGACAGGAGACACTGAAGCTTTCTTT. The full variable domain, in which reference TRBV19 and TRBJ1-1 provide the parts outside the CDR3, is DGGITQSPKYLFRKEGQNVTLSCEQNLNHDAMYWYRQDPGQGLRLIYYSQIVNDFQKGDIAEGYSVSREKKESFPLTVTSAQKNPTAFYLCASSPRTGDTEAFFGQGTRLTVV.

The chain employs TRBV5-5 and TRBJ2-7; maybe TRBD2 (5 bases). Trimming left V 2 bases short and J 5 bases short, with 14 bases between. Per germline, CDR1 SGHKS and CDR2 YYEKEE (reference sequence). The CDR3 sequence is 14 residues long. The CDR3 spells CASSLSLTRDEQYF. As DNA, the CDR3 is TGTGCCAGCAGCTTAAGTCTCACGAGGGACGAGCAGTACTTC.

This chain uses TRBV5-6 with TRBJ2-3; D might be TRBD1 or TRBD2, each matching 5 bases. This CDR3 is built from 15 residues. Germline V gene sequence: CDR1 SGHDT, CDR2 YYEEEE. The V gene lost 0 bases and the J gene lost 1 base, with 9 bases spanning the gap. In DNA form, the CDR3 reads TGTGCCAGCAGCTTGGACGGGGCTCGCACAGATACGCAGTATTTT. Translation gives CASSLDGARTDTQYF.

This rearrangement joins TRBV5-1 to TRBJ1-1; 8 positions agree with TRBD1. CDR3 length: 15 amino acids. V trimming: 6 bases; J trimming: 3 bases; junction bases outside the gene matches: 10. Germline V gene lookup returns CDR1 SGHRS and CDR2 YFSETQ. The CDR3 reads CASTIGTGGDTEAFF. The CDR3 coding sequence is TGCGCCAGCACGATCGGAACAGGGGGGGACACTGAAGCTTTCTTT.

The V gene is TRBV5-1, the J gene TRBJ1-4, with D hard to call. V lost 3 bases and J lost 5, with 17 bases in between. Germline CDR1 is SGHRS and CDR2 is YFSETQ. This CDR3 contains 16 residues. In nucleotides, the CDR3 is TGCGCCAGCAGCTCATCATCGGGAGGGCAAAATGAAAAACTGTTTTTT. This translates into CASSSSSGGQNEKLFF.

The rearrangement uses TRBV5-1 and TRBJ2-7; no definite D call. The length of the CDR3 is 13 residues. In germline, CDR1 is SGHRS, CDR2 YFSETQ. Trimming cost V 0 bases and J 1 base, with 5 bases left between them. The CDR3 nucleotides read TGCGCCAGCAGCTTGGACATTTCCTACGAGCAGTACTTC. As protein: CASSLDISYEQYF.

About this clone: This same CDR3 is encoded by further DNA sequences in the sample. In DNA form, the CDR3 reads TGTGCCAGCCGGAGGGGACAGAGCTCCTATAATTCACCCCTCCACTTT. It yields the protein CASRRGQSSYNSPLHF. The chain joins TRBV14 to TRBJ1-6; 7 bases map to TRBD1. The junction had 7 bases not matched to a gene; V was cut back by 8 bases and J by 0 bases. This CDR3 contains 16 residues. CDR1 and CDR2 (germline): SGHDN, FVKESK.

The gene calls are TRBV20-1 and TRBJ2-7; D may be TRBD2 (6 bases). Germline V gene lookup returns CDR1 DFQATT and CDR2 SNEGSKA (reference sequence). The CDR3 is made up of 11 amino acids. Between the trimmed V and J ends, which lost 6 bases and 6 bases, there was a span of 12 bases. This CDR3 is CSAYGGVEQYF. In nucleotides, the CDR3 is TGCAGTGCCTATGGAGGGGTCGAGCAGTACTTC.

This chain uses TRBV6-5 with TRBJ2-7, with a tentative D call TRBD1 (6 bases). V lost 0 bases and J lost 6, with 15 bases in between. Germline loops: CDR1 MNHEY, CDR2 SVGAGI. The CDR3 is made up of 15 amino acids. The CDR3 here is CASSYSFTGRGEQYF. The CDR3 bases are TGTGCCAGCAGTTACTCGTTCACAGGGCGAGGCGAGCAGTACTTC.

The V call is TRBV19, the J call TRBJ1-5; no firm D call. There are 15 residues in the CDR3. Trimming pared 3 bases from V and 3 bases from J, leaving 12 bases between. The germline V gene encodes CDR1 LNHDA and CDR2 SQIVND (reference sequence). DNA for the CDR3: TGTGCCAGTAGTATGTCGCAGCTCCACAATCAGCCCCAGCATTTT. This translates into CASSMSQLHNQPQHF.

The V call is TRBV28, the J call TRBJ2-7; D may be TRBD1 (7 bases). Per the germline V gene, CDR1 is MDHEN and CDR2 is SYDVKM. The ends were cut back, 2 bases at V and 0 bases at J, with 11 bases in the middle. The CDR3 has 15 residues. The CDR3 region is CASSLPGGNSYEQYF. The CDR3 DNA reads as TGTGCCAGCAGTTTACCAGGGGGGAACTCCTACGAGCAGTACTTC.

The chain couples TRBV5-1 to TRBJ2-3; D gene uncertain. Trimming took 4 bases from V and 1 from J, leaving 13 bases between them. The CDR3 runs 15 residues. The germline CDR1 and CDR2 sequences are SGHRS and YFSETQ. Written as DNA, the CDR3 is TGCGCCAGCAGCGAGGAAGTGGTAGGCACAGATACGCAGTATTTT. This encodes CASSEEVVGTDTQYF. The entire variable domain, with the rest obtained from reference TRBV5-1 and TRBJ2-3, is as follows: KAGVTQTPRYLIKTRGQQVTLSCSPISGHRSVSWYQQTPGQGLQFLFEYFSETQRNKGNFPGRFSGRQFSNSRSEMNVSTLELGDSALYLCASSEEVVGTDTQYFGPGTRLTVL.

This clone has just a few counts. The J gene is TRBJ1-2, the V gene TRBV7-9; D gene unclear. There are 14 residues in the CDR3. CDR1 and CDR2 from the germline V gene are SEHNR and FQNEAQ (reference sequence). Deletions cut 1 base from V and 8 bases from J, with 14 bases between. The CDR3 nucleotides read TGTGCCAGCAGCTTAGGAGTAGCGGACCTAGGCTACACCTTC. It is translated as CASSLGVADLGYTF.

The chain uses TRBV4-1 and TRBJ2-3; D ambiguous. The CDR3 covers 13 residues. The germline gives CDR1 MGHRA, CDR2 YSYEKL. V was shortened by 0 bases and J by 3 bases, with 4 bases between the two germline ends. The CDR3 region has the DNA TGCGCCAGCAGCCAAGACCTTACAGATACGCAGTATTTT. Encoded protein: CASSQDLTDTQYF.

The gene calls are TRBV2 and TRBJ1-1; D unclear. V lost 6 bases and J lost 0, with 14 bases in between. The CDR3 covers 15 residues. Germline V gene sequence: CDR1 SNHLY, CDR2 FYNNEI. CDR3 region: CASRPERIVNTEAFF. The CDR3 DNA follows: TGTGCCAGCAGGCCCGAACGGATCGTGAACACTGAAGCTTTCTTT.

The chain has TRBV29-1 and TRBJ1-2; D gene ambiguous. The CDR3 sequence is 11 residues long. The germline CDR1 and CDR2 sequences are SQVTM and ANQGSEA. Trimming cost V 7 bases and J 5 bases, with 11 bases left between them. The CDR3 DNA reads TGCAGCGCCATCGGTGGGTATGGCTACACCTTC. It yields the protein CSAIGGYGYTF.

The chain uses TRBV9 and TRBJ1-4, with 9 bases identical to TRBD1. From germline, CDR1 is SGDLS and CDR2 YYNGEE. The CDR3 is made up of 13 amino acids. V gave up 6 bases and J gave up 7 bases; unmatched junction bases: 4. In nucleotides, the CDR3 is TGTGCCAGCAATACAGGGGGCGGTGAAAAACTGTTTTTT. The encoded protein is CASNTGGGEKLFF. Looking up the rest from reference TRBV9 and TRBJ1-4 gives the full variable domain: DSGVTQTPKHLITATGQRVTLRCSPRSGDLSVYWYQQSLDQGLQFLIQYYNGEERAKGNILERFSAQQFPDLHSELNLSSLELGDSALYFCASNTGGGEKLFFGSGTQLSVL.

The CDR3 coding sequence is TGTGCCAGCAGCCCGTGGGACTTGGCAGAAATGAACACTGAAGCTTTCTTT. It translates to CASSPWDLAEMNTEAFF. This chain uses TRBV14 with TRBJ1-1; the D gene is possibly TRBD1 (5 bases). The V gene lost 4 bases and the J gene lost 0 bases, with 18 bases spanning the gap. The CDR3 covers 17 residues. Germline CDR1 reads SGHDN; CDR2 reads FVKESK.